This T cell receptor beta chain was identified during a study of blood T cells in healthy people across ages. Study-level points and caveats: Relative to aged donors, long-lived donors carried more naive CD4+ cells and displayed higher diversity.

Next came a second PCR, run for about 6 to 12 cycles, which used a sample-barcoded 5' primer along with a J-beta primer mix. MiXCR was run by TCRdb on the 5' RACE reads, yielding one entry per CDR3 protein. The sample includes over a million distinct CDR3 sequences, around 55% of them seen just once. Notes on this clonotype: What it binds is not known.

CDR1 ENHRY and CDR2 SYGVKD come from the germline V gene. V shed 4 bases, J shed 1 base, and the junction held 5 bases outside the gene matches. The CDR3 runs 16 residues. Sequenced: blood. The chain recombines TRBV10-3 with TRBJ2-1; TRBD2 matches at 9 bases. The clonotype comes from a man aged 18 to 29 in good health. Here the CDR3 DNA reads TGTGCCATCAGTGTAGGCGGGGGGGTATCCTACAATGAGCAGTTCTTC. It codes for CAISVGGGVSYNEQFF.